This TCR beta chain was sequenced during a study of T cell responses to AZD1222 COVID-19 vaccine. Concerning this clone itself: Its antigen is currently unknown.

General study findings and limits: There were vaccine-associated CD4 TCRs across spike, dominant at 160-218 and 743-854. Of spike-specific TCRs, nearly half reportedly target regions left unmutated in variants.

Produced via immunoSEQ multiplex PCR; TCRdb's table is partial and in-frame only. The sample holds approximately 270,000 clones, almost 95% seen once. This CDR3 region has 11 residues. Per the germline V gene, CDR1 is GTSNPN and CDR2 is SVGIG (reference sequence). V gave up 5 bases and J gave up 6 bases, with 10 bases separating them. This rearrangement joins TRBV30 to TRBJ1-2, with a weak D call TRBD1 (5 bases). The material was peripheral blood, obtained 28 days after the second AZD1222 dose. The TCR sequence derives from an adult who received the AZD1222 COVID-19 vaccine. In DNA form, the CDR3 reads TGTGCCTGGGCGGGGGAGGATGGCTACACCTTC. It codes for CAWAGEDGYTF.